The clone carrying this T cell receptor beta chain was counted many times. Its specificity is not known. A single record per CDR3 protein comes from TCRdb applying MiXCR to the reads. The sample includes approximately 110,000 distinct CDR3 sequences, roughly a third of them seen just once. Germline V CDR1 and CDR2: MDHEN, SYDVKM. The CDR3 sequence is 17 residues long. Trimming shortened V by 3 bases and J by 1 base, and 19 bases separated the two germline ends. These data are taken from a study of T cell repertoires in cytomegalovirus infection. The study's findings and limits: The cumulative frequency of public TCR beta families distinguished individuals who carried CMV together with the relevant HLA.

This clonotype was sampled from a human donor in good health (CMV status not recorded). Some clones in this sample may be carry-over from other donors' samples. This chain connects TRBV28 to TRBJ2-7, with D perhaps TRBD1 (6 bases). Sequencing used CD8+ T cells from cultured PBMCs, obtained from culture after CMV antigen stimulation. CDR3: CASSFSDRDTRSYEQYF. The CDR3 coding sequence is TGTGCCAGCAGTTTCTCGGACCGGGACACGCGATCCTACGAGCAGTACTTC.